The present T cell receptor (beta chain) was sequenced within a study of blood T cell repertoires in COVID-19. Study-level information: Researchers got acute and convalescent COVID-19 samples from the United States, Italy and Spain.

The germline CDR1 and CDR2 sequences are MGHDK and SYGVNS. V gave up 3 bases and J gave up 2 bases, with 13 bases separating them. This CDR3 is built from 15 residues. The repertoire was sequenced with immunoSEQ multiplex PCR; TCRdb's copy has only in-frame clones and lacks some. The table has a few hundred thousand clones, approximately 80% seen once. The chain is built from TRBV25-1 and TRBJ1-1; D might be TRBD1 (5 bases). Material: peripheral blood. This clonotype originated in a human donor in a cohort sampled during active COVID-19. In nucleotides, the CDR3 is TGTGCCAGCAGTGATAGGGGTAGGAGTAACACTGAAGCTTTCTTT. It codes for CASSDRGRSNTEAFF. Full variable domain (outside the CDR3, taken from reference TRBV25-1 and TRBJ1-1): EADIYQTPRYLVIGTGKKITLECSQTMGHDKMYWYQQDPGMELHLIHYSYGVNSTEKGDLSSESTVSRIRTEHFPLTLESARPSHTSQYLCASSDRGRSNTEAFFGQGTRLTVV.